A selection of T cell receptor beta chains follows, all from one sample in a study of tumor and adjacent non-tumor tissue in lung cancer. TCRdb used MiXCR to reprocess the multiplex PCR reads, holding one entry per CDR3 protein. Here the sample spans roughly 69,000 distinct CDR3 sequences, around 76% being singletons. The sample consisted of distant non-tumor lung tissue. These receptors were obtained from a man between 60 and 75 years old with non-small cell lung cancer. The conserved cysteine and the conserved F or W are not part of the CDR3 here. Expanded clones get a size class; other rows say once, few or many, or leave the size out.

>.|TRBJ2-1|TRBV6-1
ASSPSDRSSYNEQF
>.|TRBJ2-1|TRBV5-4
ANSSPQGFMYEQF
>many|TRBJ1-5|TRBV19
ASSRDREGRNQPQH
>.|TRBJ2-4|TRBV6-2/TRBV6-3
ACSPLQGGVKNIQY
>many|TRBJ2-7|TRBV20-1
SPEGGLDEQY
>.|TRBJ1-1|TRBV6-5
ASSKPGSTEAY
>few|TRBJ2-5|TRBV20-1
GAIGGRMKTQY
>.|TRBJ1-1|TRBV6-5
ASSYFRRGGTEAF
>.|TRBJ1-1|TRBV19
ASRYQDRGRLDTGAF
>once|TRBJ2-7|TRBV6-1
ASGEAGAPYEQC
>.|TRBJ1-5|TRBV28
TSRPSANNQPQH
>once|TRBJ1-6|TRBV6-2/TRBV6-3
ASSRRGEWSHLH
>.|TRBJ2-7|TRBV12-3/TRBV12-4
VNSPTSGSYEQY
>once|TRBJ1-1|TRBV12-3/TRBV12-4
ANSLSMNTEAF
>.|TRBJ2-2|TRBV6-2/TRBV6-3
ASSSSGSNTGELF